This T cell receptor (beta chain) was profiled in a study of T cell clones after liver transplantation. Study-level information: Patients counted as tolerant after at least one year off all immunosuppression, enzymes not exceeding twice normal.

This clone was counted at least ten times. Its antigen is not identified. Germline V gives CDR1 SGHRS, CDR2 YFSETQ. This CDR3 is 16 amino acids long. J was trimmed by 0 bases and V by 1 base; bases with no gene match: 6. Overall study findings and caveats: A significant post-transplant drop in circulating graft-donor-reactive CD4 TCRbeta sequences occurred in most of the 8 subjects.

Measured with immunoSEQ multiplex PCR; TCRdb has only the in-frame clones, and not every one. The sample has about 51,000 clones; approximately 87% are singletons. The receptor was isolated from a human patient who received a liver transplant. Among the T cells, some may be from the graft donor. The V and J genes are TRBV5-1 and TRBJ1-2; 7 nucleotides line up with TRBD1. Sequenced here: CD8+ T cells from blood, sampled 12 months after liver transplant. The DNA of the CDR3 is TGCGCCAGCAGCTTGACCGGACAGGAAACTAACTATGGCTACACCTTC. It yields the protein CASSLTGQETNYGYTF. Together with reference TRBV5-1 and TRBJ1-2, the CDR3 gives the full variable domain: KAGVTQTPRYLIKTRGQQVTLSCSPISGHRSVSWYQQTPGQGLQFLFEYFSETQRNKGNFPGRFSGRQFSNSRSEMNVSTLELGDSALYLCASSLTGQETNYGYTFGSGTRLTVV.